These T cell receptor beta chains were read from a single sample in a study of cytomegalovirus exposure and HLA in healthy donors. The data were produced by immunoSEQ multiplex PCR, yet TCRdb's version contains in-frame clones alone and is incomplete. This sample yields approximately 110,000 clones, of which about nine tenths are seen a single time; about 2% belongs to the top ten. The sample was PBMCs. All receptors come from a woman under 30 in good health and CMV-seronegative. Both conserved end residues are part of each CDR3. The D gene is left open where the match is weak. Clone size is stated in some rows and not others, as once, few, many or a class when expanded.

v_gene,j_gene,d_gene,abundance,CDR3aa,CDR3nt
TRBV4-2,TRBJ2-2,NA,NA,CASSQDLFGELFF,TGTGCCAGCAGCCAAGATCTGTTCGGGGAGCTGTTTTTT
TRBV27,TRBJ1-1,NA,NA,CASSLDRRPNTEAFF,TGTGCCAGCAGTTTAGACAGGAGGCCTAACACTGAAGCTTTCTTT
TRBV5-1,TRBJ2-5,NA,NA,CASSLDGNGETQYF,TGCGCCAGCAGCTTGGACGGGAACGGGGAGACCCAGTACTTC
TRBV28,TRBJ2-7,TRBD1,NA,CASSTGTDYEQYF,TGTGCCAGCAGCACCGGGACAGACTACGAGCAGTACTTC
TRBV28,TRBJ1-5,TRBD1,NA,CASSTMTGDYSNQPQHF,TGTGCCAGCAGTACAATGACAGGGGATTATAGCAATCAGCCCCAGCATTTT
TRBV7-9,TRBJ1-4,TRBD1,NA,CASSSSFDRATSTNEKLFF,TGTGCCAGCAGCTCCTCATTCGACAGGGCGACCTCAACTAATGAAAAACTGTTTTTT
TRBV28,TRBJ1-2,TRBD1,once,CASSKQGIYGYTF,TGTGCCAGCAGTAAACAGGGGATCTATGGCTACACCTTC
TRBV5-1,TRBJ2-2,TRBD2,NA,CASSSSGTNTGELFF,TGCGCCAGCAGCTCCAGCGGGACGAACACCGGGGAGCTGTTTTTT
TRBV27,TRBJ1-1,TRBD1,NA,CASRTRDRGRDTEAFF,TGTGCCAGCAGGACCCGGGACAGGGGTAGGGACACTGAAGCTTTCTTT
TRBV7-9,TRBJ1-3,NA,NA,CASSSYSGNTIYF,TGTGCCAGCAGCTCTTACTCTGGAAACACCATATATTTT
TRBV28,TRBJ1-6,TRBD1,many,CASSIQPGTGLSPLHF,TGTGCCAGCAGTATACAGCCCGGGACAGGTCTTTCACCCCTCCACTTT
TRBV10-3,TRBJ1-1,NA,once,CAISESLGQTNTEAFF,TGTGCCATCAGTGAGTCGCTTGGACAGACGAACACTGAAGCTTTCTTT
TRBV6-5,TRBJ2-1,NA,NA,CASSPRDSRYNEQFF,TGTGCCAGCAGTCCCCGTGACAGCCGTTACAATGAGCAGTTCTTC
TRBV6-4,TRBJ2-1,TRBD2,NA,CASRTSSGRQNEQFF,TGTGCCAGCAGAACATCTAGCGGGAGGCAGAATGAGCAGTTCTTC
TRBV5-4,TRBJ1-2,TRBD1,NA,CASSLEGAADGYTF,TGTGCCAGCAGCTTGGAGGGGGCTGCAGATGGCTACACCTTC
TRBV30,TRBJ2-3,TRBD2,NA,CAWGLAGPAPTDTQYF,TGTGCCTGGGGACTAGCGGGGCCGGCGCCCACAGATACGCAGTATTTT
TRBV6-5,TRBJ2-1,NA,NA,CASRTVRGNEQFF,TGTGCCAGCAGAACGGTTAGGGGAAATGAGCAGTTCTTC
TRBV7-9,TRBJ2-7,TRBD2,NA,CASSRSGGPTYEQYF,TGTGCCAGCAGCCGAAGCGGGGGGCCTACCTACGAGCAGTACTTC
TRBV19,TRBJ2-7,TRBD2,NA,CASKSGGGPPYEQYF,TGTGCCAGTAAGTCTGGCGGGGGGCCCCCCTACGAGCAGTACTTC
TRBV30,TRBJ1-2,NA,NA,CAWRQGFRGYTF,TGTGCCTGGAGACAGGGATTCAGGGGCTACACCTTC
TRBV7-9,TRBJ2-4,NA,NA,CASSLTGSAKNIQYF,TGTGCCAGCAGCTTGACAGGCTCGGCCAAAAACATTCAGTACTTC
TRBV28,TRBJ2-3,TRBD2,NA,CASSSTIAGDPTDTQYF,TGTGCCAGCAGTTCAACGATAGCGGGAGACCCCACAGATACGCAGTATTTT
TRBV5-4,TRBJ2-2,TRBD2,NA,CASSSATGLVTGELFF,TGTGCCAGCAGCTCAGCCACGGGACTAGTCACCGGGGAGCTGTTTTTT
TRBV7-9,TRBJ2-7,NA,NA,CASRRGHQSNYEQYF,TGTGCCAGCCGACGGGGACACCAATCCAATTACGAGCAGTACTTC
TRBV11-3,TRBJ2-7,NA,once,CASRVQVSYEQYF,TGTGCCAGCAGAGTACAGGTTTCCTACGAGCAGTACTTC
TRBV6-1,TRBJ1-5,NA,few,CASSISRGSNQPQHF,TGTGCCAGCAGTATCTCCAGGGGAAGCAATCAGCCCCAGCATTTT
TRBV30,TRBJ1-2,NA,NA,CAWEDSHHGYYGYTF,TGTGCCTGGGAGGACAGCCACCATGGGTATTATGGCTACACCTTC
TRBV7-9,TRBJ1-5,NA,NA,CASSQSNQPQHF,TGTGCCAGCAGCCAGAGCAATCAGCCCCAGCATTTT
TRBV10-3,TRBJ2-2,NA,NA,CAISESDFRGDTGELFF,TGTGCCATCAGTGAGTCCGACTTCCGAGGAGACACCGGGGAGCTGTTTTTT
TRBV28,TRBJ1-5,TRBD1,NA,CASRRNTGGGGQPQHF,TGTGCCAGCAGACGTAATACAGGGGGCGGCGGTCAGCCCCAGCATTTT
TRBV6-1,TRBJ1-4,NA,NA,CASSVGTATNEKLFF,TGTGCCAGCAGCGTTGGGACTGCAACTAATGAAAAACTGTTTTTT
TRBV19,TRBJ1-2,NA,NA,CASSTSRGYGYTF,TGTGCCAGTAGTACCTCACGGGGATATGGCTACACCTTC
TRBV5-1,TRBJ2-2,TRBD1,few,CASSLRGTGNTGELFF,TGCGCCAGCAGCTTGCGGGGGACAGGGAACACCGGGGAGCTGTTTTTT
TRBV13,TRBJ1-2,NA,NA,CASSRGRAEGPPSDYGYTF,TGTGCCAGCAGCCGGGGGAGGGCTGAGGGGCCCCCCTCGGACTATGGCTACACCTTC
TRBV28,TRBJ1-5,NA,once,CASRTSAAVKKNQPQHF,TGTGCCAGCAGGACTTCTGCAGCCGTAAAAAAGAATCAGCCCCAGCATTTT
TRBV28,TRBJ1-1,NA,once,CASSPWSTEAFF,TGTGCCAGCAGTCCTTGGAGCACTGAAGCTTTCTTT
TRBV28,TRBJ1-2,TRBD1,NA,CASSFLGGANYGYTF,TGTGCCAGCAGTTTCCTAGGGGGCGCGAACTATGGCTACACCTTC
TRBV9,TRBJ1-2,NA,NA,CASSRGQDYTF,TGTGCCAGCAGCCGGGGTCAGGATTACACCTTC
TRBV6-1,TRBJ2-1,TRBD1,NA,CASSGRQGSVGNEQFF,TGTGCCAGCAGTGGCCGACAGGGGTCGGTGGGGAATGAGCAGTTCTTC
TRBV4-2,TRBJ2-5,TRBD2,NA,CASSQGRASGGFETQYF,TGTGCCAGCAGCCAAGGTCGCGCCAGCGGGGGTTTCGAGACCCAGTACTTC
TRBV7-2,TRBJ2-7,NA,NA,CASSMLFWTDSYEQYF,TGTGCCAGCAGCATGCTTTTCTGGACAGACTCCTACGAGCAGTACTTC
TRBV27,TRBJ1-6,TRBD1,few,CASSETGGWNSPLHF,TGTGCCAGCAGTGAAACAGGGGGGTGGAATTCACCCCTCCACTTT
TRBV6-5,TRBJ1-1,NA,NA,CASRVRGPNTEAFF,TGTGCCAGCAGGGTCCGAGGGCCGAACACTGAAGCTTTCTTT
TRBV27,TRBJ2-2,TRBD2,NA,CASSTSREGLAGELFF,TGTGCCAGCAGCACTTCTCGGGAGGGCCTCGCCGGGGAGCTGTTTTTT
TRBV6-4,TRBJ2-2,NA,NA,CASRRTGNTGELFF,TGTGCCAGCAGACGGACTGGGAACACCGGGGAGCTGTTTTTT
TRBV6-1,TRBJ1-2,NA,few,CASRSTRGYGYTF,TGTGCCAGCAGATCCACCCGGGGGTATGGCTACACCTTC
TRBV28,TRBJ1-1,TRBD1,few,CASRIDRDTEAFF,TGTGCCAGCAGGATCGACAGGGACACTGAAGCTTTCTTT